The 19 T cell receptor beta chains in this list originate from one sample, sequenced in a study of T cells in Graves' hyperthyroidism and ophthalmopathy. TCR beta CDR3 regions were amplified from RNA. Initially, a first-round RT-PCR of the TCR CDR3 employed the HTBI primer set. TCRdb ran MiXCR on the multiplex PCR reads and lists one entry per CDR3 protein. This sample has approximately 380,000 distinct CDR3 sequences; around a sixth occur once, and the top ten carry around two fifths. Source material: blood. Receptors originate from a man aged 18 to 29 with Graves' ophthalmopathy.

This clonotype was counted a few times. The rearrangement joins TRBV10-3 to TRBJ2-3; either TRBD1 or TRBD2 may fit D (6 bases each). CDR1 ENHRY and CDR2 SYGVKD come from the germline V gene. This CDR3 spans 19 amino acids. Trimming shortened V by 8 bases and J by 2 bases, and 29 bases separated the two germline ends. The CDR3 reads CAIGRGVGRASLHTDTQYF. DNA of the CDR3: TGTGCCATCGGAAGGGGGGTGGGACGAGCCTCCTTACACACAGATACGCAGTATTTT.

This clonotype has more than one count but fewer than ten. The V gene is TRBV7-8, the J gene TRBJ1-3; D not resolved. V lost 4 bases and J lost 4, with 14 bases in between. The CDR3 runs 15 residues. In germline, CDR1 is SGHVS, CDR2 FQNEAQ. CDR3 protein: CASSSGVGYGNTIYF. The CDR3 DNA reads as TGTGCCAGCAGCTCGGGTGTGGGTTACGGAAACACCATATATTTT.

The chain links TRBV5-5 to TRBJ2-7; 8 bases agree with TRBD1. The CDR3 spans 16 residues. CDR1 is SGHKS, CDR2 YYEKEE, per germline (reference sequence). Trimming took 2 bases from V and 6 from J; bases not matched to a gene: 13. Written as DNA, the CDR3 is TGTGCCAGCAGCTTATGGCTAACCGGACAGGGTATCGAGCAGTACTTC. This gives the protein CASSLWLTGQGIEQYF.

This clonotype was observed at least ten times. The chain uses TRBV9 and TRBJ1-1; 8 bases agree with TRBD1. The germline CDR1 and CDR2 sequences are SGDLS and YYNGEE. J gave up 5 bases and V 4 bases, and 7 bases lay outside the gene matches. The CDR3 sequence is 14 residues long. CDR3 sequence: CASSPTGEGTEAFF. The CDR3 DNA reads TGTGCCAGCAGCCCGACAGGGGAGGGAACTGAAGCTTTCTTT.

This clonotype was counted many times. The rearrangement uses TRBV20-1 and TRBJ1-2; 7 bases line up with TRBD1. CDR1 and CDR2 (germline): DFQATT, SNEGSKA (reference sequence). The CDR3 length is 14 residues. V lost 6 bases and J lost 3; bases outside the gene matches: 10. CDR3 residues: CSAIDRAAHYGYTF. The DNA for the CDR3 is TGCAGTGCGATAGACAGGGCTGCCCACTATGGCTACACCTTC.

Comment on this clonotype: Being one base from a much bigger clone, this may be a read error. The CDR3 loop is CASSPDRKHNEKLFF. In DNA, the CDR3 is TGTGCCAGCTCACCGGACAGGAAACATAATGAAAAACTGTTTTTT. The V call is TRBV18, the J call TRBJ1-4; the match to TRBD1 covers 7 bases. CDR3 length: 15 amino acids. Unmatched junction bases numbered 5, after V lost 3 bases and J lost 4 bases. Germline V gives CDR1 KGHSH, CDR2 LQKENI.

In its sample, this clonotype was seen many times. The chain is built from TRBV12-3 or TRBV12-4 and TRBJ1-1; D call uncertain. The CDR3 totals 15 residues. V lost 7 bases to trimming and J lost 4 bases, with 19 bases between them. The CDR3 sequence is CASTISGTLATEAFF. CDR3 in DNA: TGTGCCAGCACCATCTCGGGCACACTGGCCACTGAAGCTTTCTTT.

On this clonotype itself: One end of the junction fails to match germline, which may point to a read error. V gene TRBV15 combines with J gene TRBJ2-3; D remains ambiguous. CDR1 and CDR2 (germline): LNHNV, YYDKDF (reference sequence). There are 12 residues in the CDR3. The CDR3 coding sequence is TGTGCCACCAGCACCCTTCCAGATGCGCAGTATTTT. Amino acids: CATSTLPDAQYF.

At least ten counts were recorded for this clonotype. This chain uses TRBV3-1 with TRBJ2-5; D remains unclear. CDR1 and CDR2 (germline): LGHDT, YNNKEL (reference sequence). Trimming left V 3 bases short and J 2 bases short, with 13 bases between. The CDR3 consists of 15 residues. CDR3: CASSQPLGPQETQYF. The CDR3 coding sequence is TGTGCCAGCAGCCAGCCGTTAGGCCCTCAAGAGACCCAGTACTTC.

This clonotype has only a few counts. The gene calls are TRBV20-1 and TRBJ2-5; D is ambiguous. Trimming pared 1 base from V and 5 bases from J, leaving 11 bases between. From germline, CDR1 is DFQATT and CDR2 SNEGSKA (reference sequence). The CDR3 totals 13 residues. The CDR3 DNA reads TGCAGTGCTAGAGTAGGAAATACGGAGACCCAGTACTTC. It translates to CSARVGNTETQYF.

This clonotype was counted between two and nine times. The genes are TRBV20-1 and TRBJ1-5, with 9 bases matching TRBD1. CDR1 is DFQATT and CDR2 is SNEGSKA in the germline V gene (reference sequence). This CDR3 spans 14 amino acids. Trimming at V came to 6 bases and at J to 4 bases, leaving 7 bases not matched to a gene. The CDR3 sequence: CSARTGGGNQPQHF. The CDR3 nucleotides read TGCAGTGCCCGAACAGGGGGCGGGAATCAGCCCCAGCATTTT.

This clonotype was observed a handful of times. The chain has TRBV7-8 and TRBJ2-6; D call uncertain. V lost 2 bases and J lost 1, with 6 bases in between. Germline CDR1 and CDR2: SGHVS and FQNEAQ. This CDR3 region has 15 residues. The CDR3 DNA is TGTGCCAGCAGCTTACCCGCGTCTGGGGCCAACGTCCTGACTTTC. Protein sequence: CASSLPASGANVLTF.

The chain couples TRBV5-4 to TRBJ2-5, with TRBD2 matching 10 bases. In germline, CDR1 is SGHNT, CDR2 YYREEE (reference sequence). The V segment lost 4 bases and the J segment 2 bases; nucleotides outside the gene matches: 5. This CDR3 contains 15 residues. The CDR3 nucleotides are TGTGCCAGCAGCGAAGGACTAGCGGTGCAAGAGACCCAGTACTTC. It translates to CASSEGLAVQETQYF.

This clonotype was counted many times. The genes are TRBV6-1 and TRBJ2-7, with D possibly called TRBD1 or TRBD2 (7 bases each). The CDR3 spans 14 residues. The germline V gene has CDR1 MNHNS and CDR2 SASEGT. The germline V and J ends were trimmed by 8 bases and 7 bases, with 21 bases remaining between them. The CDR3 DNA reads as TGTGCCAGCGAACCGGCAGGGGGAGCGGGGGAGCAGTACTTC. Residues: CASEPAGGAGEQYF.

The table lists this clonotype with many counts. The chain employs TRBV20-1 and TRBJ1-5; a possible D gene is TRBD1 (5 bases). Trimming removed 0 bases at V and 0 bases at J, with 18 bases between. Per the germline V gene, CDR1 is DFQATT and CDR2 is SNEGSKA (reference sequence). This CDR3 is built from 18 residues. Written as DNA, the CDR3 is TGCAGTGCTAGAGACCCGGGGGTGTCTATCAATAGCAATCAGCCCCAGCATTTT. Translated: CSARDPGVSINSNQPQHF.

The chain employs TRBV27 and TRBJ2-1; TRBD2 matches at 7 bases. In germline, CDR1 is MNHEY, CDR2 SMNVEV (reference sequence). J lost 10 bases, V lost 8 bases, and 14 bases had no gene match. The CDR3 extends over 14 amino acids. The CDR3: CASGASGVPLEQFF. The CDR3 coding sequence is TGTGCCAGCGGGGCTAGCGGAGTGCCCCTGGAGCAGTTCTTC.

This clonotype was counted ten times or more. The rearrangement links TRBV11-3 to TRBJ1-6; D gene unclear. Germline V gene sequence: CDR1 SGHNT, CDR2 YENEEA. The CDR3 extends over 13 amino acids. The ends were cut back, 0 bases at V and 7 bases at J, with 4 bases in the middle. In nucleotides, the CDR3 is TGTGCCAGCAGCTTAGAAGGGAATTCACCCCTCCACTTT. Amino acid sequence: CASSLEGNSPLHF. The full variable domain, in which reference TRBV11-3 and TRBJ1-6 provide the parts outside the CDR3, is EAGVVQSPRYKIIEKKQPVAFWCNPISGHNTLYWYLQNLGQGPELLIRYENEEAVDDSQLPKDRFSAERLKGVDSTLKIQPAELGDSAVYLCASSLEGNSPLHFGNGTRLTVT.

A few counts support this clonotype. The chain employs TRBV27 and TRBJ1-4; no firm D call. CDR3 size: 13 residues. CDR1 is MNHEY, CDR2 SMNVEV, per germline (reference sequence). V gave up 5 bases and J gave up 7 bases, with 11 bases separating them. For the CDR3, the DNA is TGTGCCAGCAGTCCCGACTCAGGTGAAAAACTGTTTTTT. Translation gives CASSPDSGEKLFF.

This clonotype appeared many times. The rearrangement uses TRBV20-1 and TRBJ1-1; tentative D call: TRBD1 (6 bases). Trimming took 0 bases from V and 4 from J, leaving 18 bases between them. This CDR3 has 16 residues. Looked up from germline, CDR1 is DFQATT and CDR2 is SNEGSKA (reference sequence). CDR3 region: CSAREWRGRGGTEAFF. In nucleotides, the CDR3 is TGCAGTGCTAGAGAGTGGCGGGGGCGAGGCGGCACTGAAGCTTTCTTT.